This T cell receptor (beta chain) was identified in a study of blood T cell repertoires in COVID-19. Overall study: Acute-phase and convalescent COVID-19 samples originated in the United States, Italy and Spain. In each case, the material was cDNA or gDNA derived from T cells, B-cell-depleted T cells, or PBMCs.

The CDR3 is 15 residues long. Germline CDR1 and CDR2: SGHNT and YYREEE (reference sequence). Trimming took off 1 base at V and 0 bases at J, with 8 bases between the two ends. The assay was immunoSEQ multiplex PCR, and TCRdb's table has in-frame clones only and misses some. The sample consists of approximately 160,000 clones, 80% to 85% of them appearing once. This receptor was identified in a young man with active or convalescent COVID-19. The rearrangement uses TRBV5-4 and TRBJ2-1; D is uncertain. Sample: peripheral blood. DNA for the CDR3: TGTGCCAGCAGCTTGCTAAACCCCTCCTACAATGAGCAGTTCTTC. Translating it yields CASSLLNPSYNEQFF.